This T cell receptor (beta chain) was captured in a study of cytomegalovirus exposure and HLA in healthy donors (dated by TCRdb to 2017 to 2019). Turning to the overall study: An earlier analysis of several hundred of the donors reported approximately 290 Gb of sequence data and about 100 million unique TCR beta sequences from about 179 million T cells. Roughly 300 gigabases of sequencing data and approximately 91 million unique TCR sequences made up an early release that covered approximately 700 HLA-typed donors. Of the 398 genotyped donors, 65% to 90% were placed in the genetic ancestry cluster associated with self-reported Caucasian donors. The study was designed to test whether signatures of past pathogen exposure could be identified by cataloging public T cell receptors. The study profiled the T cell repertoires of 500 to 800 subjects by immunosequencing and related them to cytomegalovirus serostatus. Along with the roughly 670-subject first cohort, a separate validation cohort of over a hundred different subjects was used. High-throughput TCR immunosequencing, statistical association of individual TCRs with disease status, and machine learning were combined to predict cytomegalovirus infection status. A later analysis re-examined previously published TCR beta repertoires from more than 550 donors and added high-resolution HLA genotyping to investigate patterns of TCR occurrence. Rather than drawing on any new phenotypic data, the later analysis identified candidate immune exposures from TCR beta sequences and the way those sequences occurred across donors. To decide whether each TCR beta V gene segment behaved as functional or pseudogenic, an earlier analysis of some 600 of the donors relied on high-throughput TCR beta sequencing. Donor age, sex, ethnicity and CMV serostatus were compiled alongside the repertoire data. In a later genetic analysis, genome-wide SNP genotypes for about three fifths of the roughly 670 donors were used, and that subset was treated as a discovery cohort. Every repertoire in the discovery cohort had been generated on one and the same sequencing platform. Class I and class II HLA loci were covered by the typing at four-digit resolution. The number of donors typed differed by locus, with roughly 629-640 for A, B, C, DRB1 and DQB1, 522 for DQA1, 606 for DPA1, and around 460 for DPB1. Five DR-DQ haplotypes were handled as single units for association and clustering, since linkage in the cohort was strong. Across approximately 420 genotyped donors of the cohort, an average of roughly 230,000 unique TCR beta nucleotide sequences per donor were sequenced, and roughly a sixth of those sequences were non-productive.

The cohort consisted of approximately 670 healthy bone marrow donors. At the time of sampling, every cohort member was nominally healthy, though immune exposures that went unrecorded were likely present. The donor tested CMV seropositive and was one of the 289 seropositive cohort members. Every donor gave a peripheral blood sample, and the peripheral blood mononuclear cells from that sample were used for TCR beta sequencing. The Qiagen DNeasy Blood Extraction Kit was used to extract genomic DNA from the blood cell samples. On the study overall, not on this receptor specifically: Because HLA typing was unavailable for some donors at each locus, only the typed subset was used in association tests. A later analysis associated about 18,000 TCR beta sequences with specific HLA alleles at a false discovery rate of 0.05. This cohort had only TCR beta chains sequenced, and the lack of alpha or paired-chain data limited which features could be detected. Several of the top co-occurrence clusters appeared to be linked to parvovirus B19, influenza, CMV and Epstein-Barr virus, according to a later analysis. In the study, about 150 TCR beta chains were listed as associated with cytomegalovirus. Correlated functional status among segregating V segments might be attributable to linkage disequilibrium, but an unknown experimental factor could not be ruled out. Broadly in line with IMGT annotations, most TCR beta V segments showed up in productive rearrangements about 90% or about 30% of the time in an earlier analysis of some 590 of the donors. According to a later genetic analysis, donors in an Asian-associated ancestry cluster had fewer N-insertions in productive TCRs than the approximately 650-donor mean. Roughly uniform sequencing depth across donors was assumed in presence/absence analyses, although this assumption may not hold. A further reported finding was that TCR beta sequences accurately predicted the HLA-A and HLA-B alleles for most subjects in the first cohort. The classifier was reported to diagnose cytomegalovirus status with high specificity and sensitivity in both the original cohort and the validation cohort. Compared with equally common non-associated chains, HLA-associated TCR beta chains in a later analysis were more clonally expanded and had lower generation probabilities. Immune exposure information for the cohort was limited to CMV serostatus. In a later analysis, most CMV-associated TCR beta chains were found to appear HLA-restricted, with HLA associations seemingly driven largely by CMV exposure. A group of highly shared sequence variants was considered likely to be a technical artifact of the sequencing pipeline. An association between a missense DCLRE1C variant and V-gene and J-gene trimming of TCR beta chains was found in a later genetic analysis and replicated in an independent cohort. Because counts were too low, some 17 rarely observed V segments, including chromosome 9 orphons, were left out of the earlier analysis of 587 of the donors. Across donors, most TCR sequences were observed very rarely, whereas some public TCRs were present in many individuals. In a later analysis, the rate of TCR association differed among HLA loci, with DRB1 alleles having the most associated TCRs and HLA-C alleles having the fewest. According to the authors, the approach could potentially be generalized to other disease states and immunological phenotypes. Three of the identified cytomegalovirus-associated TCR beta chains were confirmed in vitro to be specific for cytomegalovirus antigens. When HLA alleles, especially DR and DQ, strongly co-occurred, TCR associations were difficult to assign to individual alleles.

This clone was seen a few times. This clone's antigen is unknown. No clone much larger than this one lies a single base away; base qualities are absent. The library was generated by the immunoSEQ multiplex PCR assay. The multiplex PCR relied on a mix of 60 forward primers for TCR Vbeta segments and 13 reverse primers for TCR Jbeta segments. The CDR3 region of rearranged TCR beta genes was amplified from genomic DNA with a multiplex PCR assay. The Illumina HiSeq System was used to sequence the amplified TCR beta libraries as 87-base-pair reads. The authors processed their data as follows. A later analysis tallied tens of millions of unique TCR beta chains across the 610 or so repertoires, and about 10 million of those chains were shared by two or more donors. Raw reads were error-corrected and collapsed into unique sequences with a nearest-neighbor algorithm that merged closely related sequences to remove PCR and sequencing errors. To assign V, D and J gene segments, CDR3 sequences were aligned to IMGT reference sequences. For a sequence to be retained, at least a six-nucleotide match to both a V gene segment and a J gene segment was required. Rearrangements were classified as productive when the CDR3 lacked stop codons and remained in frame with V and J, and all other rearrangements were classified as non-productive. Following IMGT convention, CDR3 was defined as the stretch from the second conserved V-encoded cysteine up to the conserved J-encoded phenylalanine. The earlier analysis of approximately 590 of the donors excluded any sequence lacking an unambiguous match to a single V gene segment. An earlier analysis of a few hundred of the donors called V segments functional above 56.7% productive rearrangements and segregating when the between-donor standard deviation exceeded 5%. To diagnose cytomegalovirus status from the catalog of TCR beta chain sequences, a statistical classification framework was built. In a later analysis, TCR nucleotide sequences were compared against IMGT/GENE-DB human TR gene sequences so that V and J genes could be assigned. Using the TCRdist pipeline, a later analysis assigned CDR3 sequences along with most-parsimonious VDJ recombination scenarios. In a later analysis, each TCR beta chain was defined by its CDR3 amino acid sequence together with its V-gene family, and reads lacking a unique V-gene family were excluded. As a way to deal with suspected cross-contamination and a sequencing artifact, a later analysis dropped nearly 600 nucleotide sequences that were highly shared and had low generation probability. In a later analysis, a clonal expansion index for each public chain was calculated from normalized within-repertoire ranks of inferred template counts. A later analysis computed generation probabilities with a VDJ recombination model fitted to out-of-frame rearrangements, and checked the results against IGoR. In a later analysis, TCR-TCR, TCR-HLA and TCR-CMV co-occurrence was scored with hypergeometric tests, and a repertoire-size bias correction was applied to TCR pairs. In a later analysis, false discovery rates were estimated by permuting HLA or CMV assignments 20 times. A later analysis grouped co-occurring TCRs with DBSCAN, adding TCRdist sequence similarity when clustering within HLA-allele-positive subsets. Co-occurrence clustering excluded repertoires with fewer than 30,000 or more than 120,000 public chains, plus five with anomalous nucleotide sharing. Here the immuneACCESS table is served through TCRdb, limited to in-frame sequences with V and J called. Missing clones are a known gap in these copies; in checked studies unresolved V genes cover under half, and the rest lacks a known reason. V, J and clone size reflect that table, while D and trimming were determined from the DNA. Recorded for this sample are around 150,000 clones; around three quarters of them occurred a single time. Of the sample, about 6.8% falls within the top ten clones.

Source material: PBMCs. The receptor comes from a man between 40 and 49 years old in good health and CMV-seropositive.

The CDR3 region: CAISEPGQGSPEQYF. The DNA sequence reads TGTGCCATCAGTGAGCCGGGACAGGGGAGTCCCGAGCAGTACTTC. The V and J segments used are TRBV10-3 and TRBJ2-7, and TRBD1 aligns with 10 junction nucleotides. V loses 2 bases at its end and J loses 6 bases; junction bases beyond the gene matches: 7. The germline V gene specifies ENHRY as CDR1 and SYGVKD as CDR2. Its CDR3 holds 15 amino acids, cysteine through phenylalanine. The CDR3 DNA has 45 bases and is translated from base 1.